This is a list of T cell receptor beta chains from one sample in a study of PD-1 blockade in classical Hodgkin lymphoma. Clones were read by immunoSEQ multiplex PCR, and TCRdb kept only the in-frame ones, dropping some. Among fewer than 1,500 clones listed, 80% were seen once. Sequencing used CD8+ T cells from blood, obtained at baseline. These receptors came from a human donor with classical Hodgkin lymphoma. The CDR3 runs from the conserved cysteine through the conserved F or W.

J gene	V gene	CDR3 protein
TRBJ2-2	TRBV6-5	CASRLGGYNTGELFF
TRBJ2-3	TRBV28	CASLNLQGTDTQYF
TRBJ1-2	TRBV12-5	CASGLYGYTF
TRBJ1-4	TRBV7-9	CASSSTGQRSFGEKLFF
TRBJ2-7	TRBV11-2	CASSLGQSYEQYF
TRBJ1-5	TRBV7-9	CASSLGSGQPQHF
TRBJ2-1	TRBV19	CASSIWLAGGLGYNEQFF
TRBJ2-7	TRBV27	CASSLTQTPYEQYF
TRBJ2-5	TRBV12-2	CASTNRDDKYF
TRBJ1-2	TRBV28	CASSLGGGAWYGYTF
TRBJ2-1	TRBV7-9	CASQVGSDEQFF
TRBJ2-7	TRBV7-9	CASSPSGTFEDEQYF
TRBJ2-2	TRBV7-6	CASSPRPPGELFF
TRBJ1-4	TRBV15	CATSSPSKGGEANEKLFF
TRBJ2-7	TRBV30	CAWSVLGGGRYEQYF
TRBJ2-3	TRBV5-1	CASSSNRDYYTDTQYF
TRBJ1-2	TRBV21-1	CASSGILHYGYTF
TRBJ2-5	TRBV7-9	CASSPIGLAGDRETQYF
TRBJ2-3	TRBV6-4	CASSDSSGGPADTQYF
TRBJ1-4	TRBV7-6	CASSERQGLGEKLFF
TRBJ1-1	TRBV28	CASSSGRKNTEAFF